This T cell receptor (beta chain) was retrieved from a study of chemoradiotherapy in HPV16-positive cancers. Study outcomes and limitations: HPV-responsive T-cell expansion during chemoradiotherapy was linked to improved recurrence-free survival in HPV16-positive patients.

Germline loops: CDR1 MGHRA, CDR2 YSYEKL. Trimming pared 1 base from V and 4 bases from J, leaving 11 bases between. CDR3 length equals 15 residues. Notes on this clone: Its cognate antigen is unknown.

Repertoires were generated with immunoSEQ multiplex PCR, while TCRdb's copy carries only in-frame clones and drops some. The profile shows about 17,000 clones, nearly 90% of them singletons. The specimen comprised blood, sampled from a patient who underwent chemoradiotherapy. V usage is TRBV4-1 and J usage is TRBJ1-5; no definite D call. The clonotype comes from a human donor with HPV-associated anogenital cancer. The CDR3 sequence is CASSQGRTENQPQHF. The DNA of the CDR3 is TGCGCCAGCAGCCAAGGCCGAACTGAGAATCAGCCCCAGCATTTT.